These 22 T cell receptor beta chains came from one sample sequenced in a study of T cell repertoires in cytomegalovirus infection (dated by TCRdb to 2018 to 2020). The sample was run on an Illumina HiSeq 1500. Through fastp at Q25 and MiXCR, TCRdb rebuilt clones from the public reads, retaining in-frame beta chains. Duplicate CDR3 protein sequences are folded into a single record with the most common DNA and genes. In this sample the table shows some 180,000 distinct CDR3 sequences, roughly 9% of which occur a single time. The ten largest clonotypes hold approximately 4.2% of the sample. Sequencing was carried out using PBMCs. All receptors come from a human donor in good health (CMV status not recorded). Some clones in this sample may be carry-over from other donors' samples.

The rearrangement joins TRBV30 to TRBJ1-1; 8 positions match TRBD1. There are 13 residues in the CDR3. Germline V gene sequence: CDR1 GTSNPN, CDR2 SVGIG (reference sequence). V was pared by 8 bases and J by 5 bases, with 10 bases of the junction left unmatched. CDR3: CAGEQGVQTEAFF. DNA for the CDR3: TGTGCCGGTGAACAGGGGGTTCAGACTGAAGCTTTCTTT. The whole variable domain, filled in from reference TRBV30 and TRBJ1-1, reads SQTIHQWPATLVQPVGSPLSLECTVEGTSNPNLYWYRQAAGRGLQLLFYSVGIGQISSEVPQNLSASRPQDRQFILSSKKLLLSDSGFYLCAGEQGVQTEAFFGQGTRLTVV.

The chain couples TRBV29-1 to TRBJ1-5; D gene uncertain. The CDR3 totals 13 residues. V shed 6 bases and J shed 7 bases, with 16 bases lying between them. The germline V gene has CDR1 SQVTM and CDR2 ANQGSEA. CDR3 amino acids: CSVIRGLGQPQHF. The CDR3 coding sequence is TGCAGCGTAATACGCGGCTTAGGGCAGCCCCAGCATTTT.

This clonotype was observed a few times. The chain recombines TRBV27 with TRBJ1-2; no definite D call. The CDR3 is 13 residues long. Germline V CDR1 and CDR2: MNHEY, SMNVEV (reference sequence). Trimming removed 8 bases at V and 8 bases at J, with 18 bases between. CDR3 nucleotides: TGTGCCAGCGGCGAAGCGGGGAATCGAGGCTACACCTTC. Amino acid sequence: CASGEAGNRGYTF.

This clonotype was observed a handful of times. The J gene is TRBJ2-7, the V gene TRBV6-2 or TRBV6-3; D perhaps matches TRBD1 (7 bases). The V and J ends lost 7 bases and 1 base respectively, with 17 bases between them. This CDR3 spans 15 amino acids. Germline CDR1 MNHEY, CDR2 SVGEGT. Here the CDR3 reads CASKYAEGASYEQYF. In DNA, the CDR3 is TGTGCCAGCAAATACGCGGAGGGGGCTTCCTACGAGCAGTACTTC.

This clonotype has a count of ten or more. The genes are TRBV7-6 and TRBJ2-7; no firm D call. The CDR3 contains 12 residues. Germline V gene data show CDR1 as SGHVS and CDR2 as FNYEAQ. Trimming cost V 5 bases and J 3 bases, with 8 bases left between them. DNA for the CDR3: TGTGCCAGCAGCGACGATATCTACGAGCAGTACTTC. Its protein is CASSDDIYEQYF.

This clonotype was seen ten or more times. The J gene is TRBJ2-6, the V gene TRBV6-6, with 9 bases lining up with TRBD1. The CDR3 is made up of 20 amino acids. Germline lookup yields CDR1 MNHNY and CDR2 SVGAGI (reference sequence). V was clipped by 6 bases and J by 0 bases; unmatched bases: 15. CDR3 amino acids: CASRLNFRDRVDSGANVLTF. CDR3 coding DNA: TGTGCCAGCAGATTGAATTTTCGGGACAGGGTCGACTCTGGGGCCAACGTCCTGACTTTC.

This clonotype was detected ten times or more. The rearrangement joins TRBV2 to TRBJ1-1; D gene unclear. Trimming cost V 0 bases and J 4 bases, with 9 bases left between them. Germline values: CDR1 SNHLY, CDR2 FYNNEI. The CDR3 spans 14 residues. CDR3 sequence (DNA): TGTGCCAGCAGTGAAGCGCGATGGGGCACTGAAGCTTTCTTT. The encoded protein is CASSEARWGTEAFF.

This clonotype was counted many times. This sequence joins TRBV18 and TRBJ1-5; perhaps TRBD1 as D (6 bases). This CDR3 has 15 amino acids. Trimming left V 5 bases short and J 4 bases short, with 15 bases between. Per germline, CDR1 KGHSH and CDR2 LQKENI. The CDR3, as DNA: TGTGCCAGCTCATATACAGGGAAAGTGAATCAGCCCCAGCATTTT. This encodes CASSYTGKVNQPQHF.

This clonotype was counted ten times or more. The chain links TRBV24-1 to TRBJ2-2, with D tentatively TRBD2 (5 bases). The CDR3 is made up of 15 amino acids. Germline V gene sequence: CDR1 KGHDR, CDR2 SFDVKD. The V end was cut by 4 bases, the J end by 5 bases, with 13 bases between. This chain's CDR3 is CATSERAHGTGELFF. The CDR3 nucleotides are TGTGCCACCAGTGAGAGGGCCCATGGGACCGGGGAGCTGTTTTTT.

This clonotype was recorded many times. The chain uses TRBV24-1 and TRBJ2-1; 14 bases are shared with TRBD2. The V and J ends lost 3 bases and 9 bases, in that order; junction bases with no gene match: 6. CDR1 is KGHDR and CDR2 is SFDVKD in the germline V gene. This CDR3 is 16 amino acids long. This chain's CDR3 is CATSDVGTSGRSEQFF. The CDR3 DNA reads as TGTGCCACCAGTGATGTTGGGACTAGCGGGAGATCTGAGCAGTTCTTC.

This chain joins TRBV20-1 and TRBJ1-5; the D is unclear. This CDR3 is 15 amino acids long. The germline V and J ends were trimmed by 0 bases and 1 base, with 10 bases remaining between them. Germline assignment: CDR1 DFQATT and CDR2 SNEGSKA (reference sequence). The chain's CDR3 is CSARDLGPSNQPQHF. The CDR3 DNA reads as TGCAGTGCTAGAGATTTGGGCCCGAGCAATCAGCCCCAGCATTTT.

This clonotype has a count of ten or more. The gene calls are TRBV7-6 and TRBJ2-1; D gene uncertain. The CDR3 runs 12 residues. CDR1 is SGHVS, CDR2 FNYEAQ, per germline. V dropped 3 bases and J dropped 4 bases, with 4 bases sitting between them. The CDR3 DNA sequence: TGTGCCAGCAGCTTGGGTTACAATGAGCAGTTCTTC. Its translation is CASSLGYNEQFF.

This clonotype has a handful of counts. CDR3 nucleotide sequence: TGTGCCAGCAAACTGGACAGGGTGGGAAATGAGCAGTTCTTC. Translation gives CASKLDRVGNEQFF. The rearrangement links TRBV6-2 or TRBV6-3 to TRBJ2-1, with TRBD1 matching 8 bases. This CDR3 region has 14 residues. The V segment lost 7 bases and the J segment 7 bases; nucleotides outside the gene matches: 9. Per the germline V gene, CDR1 is MNHEY and CDR2 is SVGEGT.

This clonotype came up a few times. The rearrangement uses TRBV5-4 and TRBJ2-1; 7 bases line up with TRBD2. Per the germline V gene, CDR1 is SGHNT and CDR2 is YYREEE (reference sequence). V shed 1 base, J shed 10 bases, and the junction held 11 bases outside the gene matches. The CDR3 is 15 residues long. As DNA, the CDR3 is TGTGCCAGCAGCTTGATTGATTCGTCGGGGGGAGAGCAGTTCTTC. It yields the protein CASSLIDSSGGEQFF.

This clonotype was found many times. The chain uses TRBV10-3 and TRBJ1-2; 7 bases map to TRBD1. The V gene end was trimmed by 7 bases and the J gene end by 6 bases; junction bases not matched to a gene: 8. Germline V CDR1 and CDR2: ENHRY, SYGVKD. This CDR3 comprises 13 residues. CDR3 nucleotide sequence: TGTGCCATCACCAGACCCGGGACAGATGGCTACACCTTC. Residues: CAITRPGTDGYTF.

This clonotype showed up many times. This CDR3 reads CASSLGRLETQYF. CDR3 nucleotides: TGTGCCAGCAGCCTGGGGCGTTTAGAGACCCAGTACTTC. The J gene is TRBJ2-5, the V gene TRBV7-2, with D tentatively TRBD1 (5 bases). The CDR3 extends over 13 amino acids. Per the germline V gene, CDR1 is SGHTA and CDR2 is FQGNSA. The germline V and J ends were trimmed by 5 bases and 4 bases, with 11 bases remaining between them.

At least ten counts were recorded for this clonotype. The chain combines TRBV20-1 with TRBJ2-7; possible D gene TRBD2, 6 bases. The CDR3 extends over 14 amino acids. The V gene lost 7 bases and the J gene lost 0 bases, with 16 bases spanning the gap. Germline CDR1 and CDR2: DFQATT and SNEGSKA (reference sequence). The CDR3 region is CSGGTLINSYEQYF. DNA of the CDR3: TGCAGTGGGGGGACTCTCATCAACTCCTACGAGCAGTACTTC.

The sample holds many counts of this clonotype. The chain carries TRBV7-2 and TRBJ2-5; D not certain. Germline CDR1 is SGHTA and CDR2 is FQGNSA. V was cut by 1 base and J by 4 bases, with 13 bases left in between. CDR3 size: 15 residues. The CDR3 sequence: CASSLGQVRVETQYF. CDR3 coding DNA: TGTGCCAGCAGCTTAGGGCAGGTTCGGGTAGAGACCCAGTACTTC.

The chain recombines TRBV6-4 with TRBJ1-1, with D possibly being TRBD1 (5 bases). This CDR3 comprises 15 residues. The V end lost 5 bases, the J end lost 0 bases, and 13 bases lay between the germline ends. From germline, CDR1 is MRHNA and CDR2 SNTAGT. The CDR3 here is CASSPGGNLNTEAFF. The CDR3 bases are TGTGCCAGCAGTCCTGGGGGGAATTTGAACACTGAAGCTTTCTTT.

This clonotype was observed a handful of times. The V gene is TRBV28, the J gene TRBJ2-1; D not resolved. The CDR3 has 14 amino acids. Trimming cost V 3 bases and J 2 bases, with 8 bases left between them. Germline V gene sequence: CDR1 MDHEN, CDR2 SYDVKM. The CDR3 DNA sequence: TGTGCCAGCAGTTTCGGTCCCGCCTACAATGAGCAGTTCTTC. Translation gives CASSFGPAYNEQFF. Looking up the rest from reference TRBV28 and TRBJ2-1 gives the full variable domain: DVKVTQSSRYLVKRTGEKVFLECVQDMDHENMFWYRQDPGLGLRLIYFSYDVKMKEKGDIPEGYSVSREKKERFSLILESASTNQTSMYLCASSFGPAYNEQFFGPGTRLTVL.

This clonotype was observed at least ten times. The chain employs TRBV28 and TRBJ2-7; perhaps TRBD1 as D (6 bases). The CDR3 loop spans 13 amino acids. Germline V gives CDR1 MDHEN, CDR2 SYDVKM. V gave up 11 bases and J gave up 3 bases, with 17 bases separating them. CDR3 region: CASRAGVDYEQYF. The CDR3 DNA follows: TGTGCCTCAAGAGCAGGGGTCGACTACGAGCAGTACTTC.

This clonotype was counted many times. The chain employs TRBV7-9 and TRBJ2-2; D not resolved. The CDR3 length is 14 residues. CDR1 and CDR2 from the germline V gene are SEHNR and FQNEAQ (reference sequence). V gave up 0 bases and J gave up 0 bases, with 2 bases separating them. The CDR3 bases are TGTGCCAGCAGCTTAGCGGCGAACACCGGGGAGCTGTTTTTT. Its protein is CASSLAANTGELFF.